What follows is one T cell receptor (beta chain) and its context. The germline V and J ends were trimmed by 4 bases and 3 bases, with 14 bases remaining between them. Germline CDR1 reads MNHEY; CDR2 reads SVGAGI. CDR3 length: 15 amino acids. This specimen comes from a study of prognosis after radiotherapy for stage I lung cancer. The overall study: Stage I non-small cell lung cancer patients were enrolled in Nanjing, China. This enrollment took place between April 2018 and early 2019. Median age was roughly 74 years (roughly 50 to 84) among 10 to 15 men and 6 women. Delivery of radiotherapy was by SBRT in 3 to 5 fractions at a biologically effective dose of at least 100 Gy. After radiotherapy, about 16 showed no significant progression while several developed distant metastases (median roughly seven months).

Using two-round multiplex PCR, the authors amplified TCR beta CDR3 from genomic DNA. Round one of PCR was performed, and it used primers specific to each TRBV and TRBJ gene. TCRdb used MiXCR to reprocess the multiplex PCR reads, holding one entry per CDR3 protein. Of 15,000 to 20,000 distinct CDR3 sequences in the sample, roughly 28% were seen once. Sequencing was performed on PBMCs, taken before or after stereotactic body radiation therapy (not recorded which). The clonotype comes from a donor at least 50 years old with non-small cell lung cancer. This rearrangement joins TRBV6-5 to TRBJ2-3, with TRBD1 as a possible D gene (5 bases). Here the CDR3 DNA reads TGTGCCAGCAGTTTACGACAGAGTAGAACAGATACGCAGTATTTT. Its translation: CASSLRQSRTDTQYF.